This entry features one TCR beta chain sequence. As yet, its antigen is unknown. V lost 0 bases, J lost 3 bases, and 13 bases lay in between. Looked up from germline, CDR1 is SGDLS and CDR2 is YYNGEE. This CDR3 has 15 residues. Unique molecular identifiers were present in the TCR beta cDNA libraries. TCRdb redid the calling of the PCR reads with MiXCR, one entry per CDR3 protein. This table holds about 810,000 distinct CDR3 sequences, about 53% found once. The data belong to a study of post-analysis software for immune sequencing data. Overall study findings and caveats: Patients had higher frequencies than controls of about 5 TRBV segments, including TRBV5-6, TRBV5-1 and TRBV20-1.

The sequence came from a girl aged 5 to 17 with multiple sclerosis. V gene TRBV9 combines with J gene TRBJ2-7; D not resolved. The specimen was blood. Here the CDR3 reads CASSVAAQTNYEQYF. In DNA, the CDR3 is TGTGCCAGCAGCGTAGCCGCACAAACCAACTACGAGCAGTACTTC.